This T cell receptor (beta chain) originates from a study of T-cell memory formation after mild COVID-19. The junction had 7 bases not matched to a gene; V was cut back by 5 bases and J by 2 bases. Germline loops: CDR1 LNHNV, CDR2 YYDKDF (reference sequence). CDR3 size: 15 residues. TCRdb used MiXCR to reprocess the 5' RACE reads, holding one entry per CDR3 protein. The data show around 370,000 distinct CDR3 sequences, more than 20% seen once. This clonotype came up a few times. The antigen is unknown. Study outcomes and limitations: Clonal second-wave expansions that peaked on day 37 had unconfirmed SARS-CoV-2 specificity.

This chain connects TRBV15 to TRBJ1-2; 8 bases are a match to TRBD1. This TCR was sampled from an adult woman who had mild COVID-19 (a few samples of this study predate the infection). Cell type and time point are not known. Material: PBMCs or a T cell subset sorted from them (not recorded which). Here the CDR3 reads CATSPGGRLNYGYTF. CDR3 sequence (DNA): TGTGCCACCAGCCCAGGGGGCAGGTTGAACTATGGCTACACCTTC.